These 13 T cell receptor beta chains came from one sample sequenced in a study of T cell repertoires in cytomegalovirus infection. TCRdb passed the reads through MiXCR, listing each CDR3 protein once. Counted here are approximately 1,000,000 distinct CDR3 sequences, 30% to 40% occurring once; the ten biggest clones make up 10% to 15%. Their target antigens are unknown. This sample comprised cultured CD8+ T cells from PBMCs, obtained from culture after CMV antigen stimulation. The receptors shown here come from a human donor in good health (CMV status not recorded). Some clones in this sample may be carry-over from other donors' samples.

This clonotype has ten or more counts. The J gene is TRBJ2-2, the V gene TRBV7-6; the match to TRBD2 covers 14 bases. This CDR3 has 18 residues. The germline V gene encodes CDR1 SGHVS and CDR2 FNYEAQ. V was clipped by 7 bases and J by 0 bases; unmatched bases: 7. In DNA form, the CDR3 reads TGTGCCAGCACCTCCCCGACTAGCGGGGGGGCGAACACCGGGGAGCTGTTTTTT. It is translated as CASTSPTSGGANTGELFF.

This clonotype appeared once. The V and J genes are TRBV6-5 and TRBJ2-3, with 7 bases that match TRBD1. This CDR3 is built from 16 residues. V dropped 6 bases and J dropped 3; count of bases not matched to a gene: 12. CDR1 is MNHEY, CDR2 SVGAGI, per germline. The CDR3 loop reads CASRTSDRTMTDTQYF. In nucleotides, the CDR3 is TGTGCCAGCAGAACTTCGGACAGGACCATGACAGATACGCAGTATTTT.

This clonotype occurred many times. This sequence joins TRBV12-5 and TRBJ2-7; D remains ambiguous. The ends were cut back, 2 bases at V and 7 bases at J, with 12 bases in the middle. The CDR3 loop spans 13 amino acids. Looked up from germline, CDR1 is LGHNT and CDR2 is FRNRAP. The CDR3 bases are TGTGCTAGTGGTTTGCCAGATAGCAGAGAGCAGTACTTC. Translated, it gives CASGLPDSREQYF. The full variable domain, completed using reference TRBV12-5 and TRBJ2-7, is DARVTQTPRHKVTEMGQEVTMRCQPILGHNTVFWYRQTMMQGLELLAYFRNRAPLDDSGMPKDRFSAEMPDATLATLKIQPSEPRDSAVYFCASGLPDSREQYFGPGTRLTVT.

This clonotype turned up a few times. The gene calls are TRBV2 and TRBJ1-5; a possible D gene is TRBD1 (5 bases). The germline V gene encodes CDR1 SNHLY and CDR2 FYNNEI. This CDR3 region has 15 residues. Trimming stripped 6 bases from V and 1 base from J, with 13 bases between. CDR3 loop: CASRRSRDSNQPQHF. The CDR3 region has the DNA TGTGCCAGCAGGAGATCAAGGGACAGCAATCAGCCCCAGCATTTT.

This clonotype was detected only once. This chain uses TRBV28 with TRBJ2-4; D gene unclear. Trimming stripped 6 bases from V and 0 bases from J, with 18 bases between. Germline V CDR1 and CDR2: MDHEN, SYDVKM. The CDR3 consists of 17 residues. The CDR3 loop is CASRSSGGSLAKNIQYF. The CDR3, as DNA: TGTGCCAGCAGGTCATCGGGTGGCTCGCTAGCCAAAAACATTCAGTACTTC.

This clonotype was picked up a small number of times. The genes are TRBV24-1 and TRBJ2-2; possibly TRBD2 for D (6 bases). CDR1 and CDR2 from the germline V gene are KGHDR and SFDVKD. The CDR3 consists of 14 residues. V shed 3 bases and J shed 7 bases, with 11 bases lying between them. CDR3 coding DNA: TGTGCCACCAGTGATCCTCGACTAGTCGGGGAGCTGTTTTTT. Translated, it gives CATSDPRLVGELFF.

This clonotype appeared many times. V gene TRBV5-1 combines with J gene TRBJ1-2, with a weak D call TRBD1 (5 bases). Trimming pared 0 bases from V and 0 bases from J, leaving 15 bases between. CDR1 is SGHRS and CDR2 is YFSETQ in the germline V gene. The CDR3 runs to 17 residues. The CDR3 DNA reads as TGCGCCAGCAGCTTGGTAGGGGACGGCTTAGCTAACTATGGCTACACCTTC. The encoded protein is CASSLVGDGLANYGYTF.

The V call is TRBV6-2 or TRBV6-3, the J call TRBJ2-7, with 13 bases fitting TRBD2. CDR1 and CDR2 (germline): MNHEY, SVGEGT. CDR3 length equals 16 residues. CDR3 bases: TGTGCCAGCAGTTCCGAGACTAGCGGGGGGTCCTACGAGCAGTTCGTC. Translating gives CASSSETSGGSYEQFV.

The chain combines TRBV2 with TRBJ2-7; D is perhaps TRBD1 (6 bases). The CDR3 has 12 amino acids. Germline V gives CDR1 SNHLY, CDR2 FYNNEI. Trimming cost V 3 bases and J 11 bases, with 14 bases left between them. The CDR3 DNA follows: TGTGCCAGCAGTGATAGGGGGATCCAGGAGTACGTC. As protein: CASSDRGIQEYV.

V and J are TRBV29-1 and TRBJ2-1; D is undetermined. CDR1 is SQVTM and CDR2 is ANQGSEA in the germline V gene. Trimming removed 2 bases from V and 8 bases from J, with 13 bases in between. There are 13 residues in the CDR3. DNA of the CDR3: TGCAGCGTTGAACTCAATACAGTAGATGAGCAGTTCTTC. Translating it yields CSVELNTVDEQFF.

The sample holds a few counts of this clonotype. The CDR3 loop reads CASTPDQGPLHF. CDR3 DNA: TGTGCCAGCACTCCCGACCAGGGGCCCCTCCACTTT. This chain connects TRBV6-6 to TRBJ1-6; D is perhaps TRBD1 (6 bases). Germline values: CDR1 MNHNY, CDR2 SVGAGI (reference sequence). The CDR3 consists of 12 residues. With 7 bases removed from V and 13 bases from J, the gap between germline ends came to 14 bases.

In this sample, this clonotype turned up once. The gene calls are TRBV7-8 and TRBJ1-1; D is possibly TRBD1 (5 bases). Trimming cost V 5 bases and J 0 bases, with 16 bases left between them. The V gene's germline CDR1 is SGHVS and CDR2 FQNEAQ. The CDR3 runs 16 residues. The CDR3 loop is CASSPQAGTMNTEAFF. Written as DNA, the CDR3 is TGTGCCAGCAGCCCCCAGGCAGGGACTATGAACACTGAAGCTTTCTTT.

The gene calls are TRBV5-1 and TRBJ1-6, with 9 nucleotides matching TRBD1. The CDR3 is made up of 16 amino acids. Per germline, CDR1 SGHRS and CDR2 YFSETQ. V was clipped by 5 bases and J by 7 bases; unmatched bases: 10. CDR3 loop: CASSPGTGLGNSPLHF. The CDR3 coding sequence is TGCGCCAGCAGTCCCGGGACAGGGTTAGGGAATTCACCCCTCCACTTT.